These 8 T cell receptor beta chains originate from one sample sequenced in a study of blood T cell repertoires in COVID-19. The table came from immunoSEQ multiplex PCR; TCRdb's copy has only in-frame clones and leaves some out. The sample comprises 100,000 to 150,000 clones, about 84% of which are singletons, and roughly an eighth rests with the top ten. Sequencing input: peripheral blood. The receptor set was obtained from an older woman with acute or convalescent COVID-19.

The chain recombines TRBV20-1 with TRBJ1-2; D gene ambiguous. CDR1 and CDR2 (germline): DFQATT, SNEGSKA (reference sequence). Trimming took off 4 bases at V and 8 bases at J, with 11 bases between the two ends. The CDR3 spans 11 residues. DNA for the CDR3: TGCAGTGCTAACGAGTTTACGGGCTACACCTTC. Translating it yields CSANEFTGYTF.

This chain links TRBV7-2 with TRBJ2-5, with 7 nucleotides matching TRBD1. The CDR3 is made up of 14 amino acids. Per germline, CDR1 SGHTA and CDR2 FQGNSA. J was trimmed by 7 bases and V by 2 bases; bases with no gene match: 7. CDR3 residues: CASSLRDSSGTQYF. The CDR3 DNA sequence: TGTGCCAGCAGCTTACGGGACAGTTCGGGGACCCAGTACTTC.

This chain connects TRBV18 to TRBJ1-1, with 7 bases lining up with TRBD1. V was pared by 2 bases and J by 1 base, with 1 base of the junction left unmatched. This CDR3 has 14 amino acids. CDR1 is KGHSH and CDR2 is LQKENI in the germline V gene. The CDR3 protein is CASSPGTANTEAFF. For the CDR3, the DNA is TGTGCCAGCTCACCAGGGACAGCGAACACTGAAGCTTTCTTT.

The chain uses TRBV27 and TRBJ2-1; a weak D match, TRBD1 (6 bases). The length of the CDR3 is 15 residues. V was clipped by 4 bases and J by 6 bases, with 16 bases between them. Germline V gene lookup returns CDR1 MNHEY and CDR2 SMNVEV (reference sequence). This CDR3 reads CASSSSGEWVNEQFF. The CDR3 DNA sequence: TGTGCCAGCAGTTCCTCAGGGGAATGGGTCAATGAGCAGTTCTTC.

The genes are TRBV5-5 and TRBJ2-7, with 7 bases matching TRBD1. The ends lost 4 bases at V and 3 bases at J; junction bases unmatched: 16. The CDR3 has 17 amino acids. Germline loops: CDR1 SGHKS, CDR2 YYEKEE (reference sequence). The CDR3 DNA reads TGTGCCAGCAGCACCATAGACAGGGCCTTCAGGATCTACGAGCAGTACGTC. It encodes CASSTIDRAFRIYEQYV.

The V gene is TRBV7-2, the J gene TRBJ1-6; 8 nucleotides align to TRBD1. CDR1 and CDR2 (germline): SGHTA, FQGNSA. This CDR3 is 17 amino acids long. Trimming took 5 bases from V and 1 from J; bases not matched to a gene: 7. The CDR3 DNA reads TGTGCCAGCAGCCGCCTCGGACAGGGATCCTATAATTCACCCCTCCACTTT. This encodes CASSRLGQGSYNSPLHF.

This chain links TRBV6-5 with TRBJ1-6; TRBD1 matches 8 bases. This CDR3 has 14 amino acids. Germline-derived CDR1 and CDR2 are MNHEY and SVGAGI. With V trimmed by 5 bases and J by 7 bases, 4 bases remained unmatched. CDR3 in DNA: TGTGCCAGCAGTCACGGGACAGGAAATTCACCCCTCCACTTT. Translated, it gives CASSHGTGNSPLHF.

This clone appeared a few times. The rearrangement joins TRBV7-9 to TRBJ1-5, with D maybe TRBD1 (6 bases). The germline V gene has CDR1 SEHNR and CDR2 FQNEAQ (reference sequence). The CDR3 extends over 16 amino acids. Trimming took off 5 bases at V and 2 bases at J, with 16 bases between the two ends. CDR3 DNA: TGTGCCAGCAGCCCCGACGGGGGGCTGGGCAATCAGCCCCAGCATTTT. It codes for CASSPDGGLGNQPQHF.